The 5 T cell receptor beta chains below come from one sample, sequenced in a study of OX40 agonist ivuxolimab in advanced cancers. Sequencing was performed with immunoSEQ multiplex PCR; in TCRdb, only in-frame clones are kept and a portion is missing. This sample has 70,000 to 95,000 clones, with roughly 91% found just once. The sequenced sample was CD4+ or CD8+ T cells sorted from blood, obtained in a trial of the OX40 agonist ivuxolimab. The receptors shown here come from an adult with an advanced solid tumor such as melanoma, head and neck, liver or kidney cancer.

V gene TRBV10-2 combines with J gene TRBJ2-5; 16 positions agree with TRBD2. Germline V CDR1 and CDR2: WSHSY, SAAADI. This CDR3 spans 19 amino acids. Losses at the gene ends were 1 base for V and 7 bases for J; bases not matched to a gene: 12. The CDR3 is CASSEFPGLAGGPSGTQYF. In DNA form, the CDR3 reads TGCGCCAGCAGTGAGTTTCCGGGACTAGCGGGAGGGCCATCGGGGACCCAGTACTTC.

The J gene is TRBJ2-2, the V gene TRBV19, with D perhaps matching TRBD2 (5 bases). Germline CDR1 LNHDA, CDR2 SQIVND (reference sequence). V was clipped by 8 bases and J by 2 bases, with 15 bases between them. The length of the CDR3 is 15 residues. CDR3: CASQLGLANTGELFF. The CDR3 DNA reads as TGTGCCAGTCAACTGGGCCTAGCCAACACCGGGGAGCTGTTTTTT.

The rearrangement uses TRBV5-6 and TRBJ2-1; the D gene is possibly TRBD2 (6 bases). Per germline, CDR1 SGHDT and CDR2 YYEEEE. Trimming pared 3 bases from V and 8 bases from J, leaving 15 bases between. The CDR3 has 14 amino acids. The CDR3, as DNA: TGTGCCAGCAGCTCTGGCTGGGGGGACCATGAGCAGTTCTTC. Amino acid sequence: CASSSGWGDHEQFF.

The V and J genes are TRBV5-5 and TRBJ2-3, with 8 bases that match TRBD1. CDR3 size: 14 residues. J gave up 5 bases and V 4 bases, and 6 bases lay outside the gene matches. The germline V gene has CDR1 SGHKS and CDR2 YYEKEE (reference sequence). The CDR3 loop is CASSQGQGRDTQYF. Here the CDR3 DNA reads TGTGCCAGCAGCCAAGGACAGGGTAGAGATACGCAGTATTTT.

The V call is TRBV5-1, the J call TRBJ1-5, with TRBD1 identical over 7 bases. V shed 0 bases, J shed 0 bases, and the junction held 3 bases outside the gene matches. The CDR3 length is 16 residues. In germline, CDR1 is SGHRS, CDR2 YFSETQ. In DNA form, the CDR3 reads TGCGCCAGCAGCTTGGATGGGACAGATAGCAATCAGCCCCAGCATTTT. Translated, it gives CASSLDGTDSNQPQHF.